What follows are 15 T cell receptor beta chains derived from one specimen sequenced in a study of blood T cell repertoires in COVID-19. The data were produced by immunoSEQ multiplex PCR, yet TCRdb's version contains in-frame clones alone and is incomplete. The table lists about 47,000 clones, under 85% of them singletons. Sequences were obtained from peripheral blood. The receptors originated from a man between 60 and 75 years old with active COVID-19.

This sequence joins TRBV9 and TRBJ2-6; D is possibly TRBD1 (6 bases). The CDR3 extends over 17 amino acids. CDR1 is SGDLS, CDR2 YYNGEE, per germline. The V end lost 4 bases, the J end lost 1 base, and 15 bases lay between the germline ends. In DNA form, the CDR3 reads TGTGCCAGCAGCATCCACAGGGCTGGTTCTGGGGCCAACGTCCTGACTTTC. Translated: CASSIHRAGSGANVLTF.

As DNA, the CDR3 is TGTGCCAGCAGCTTAGATGTTAGCTCCTACAATGAGCAGTTCTTC. Amino acid sequence: CASSLDVSSYNEQFF. The rearrangement uses TRBV7-2 and TRBJ2-1; D uncertain. Looked up from germline, CDR1 is SGHTA and CDR2 is FQGNSA. The CDR3 runs to 15 residues. The V and J ends lost 1 base and 0 bases respectively, with 7 bases between them. The complete variable domain, with remaining parts taken from reference TRBV7-2 and TRBJ2-1, reads GAGVSQSPSNKVTEKGKDVELRCDPISGHTALYWYRQSLGQGLEFLIYFQGNSAPDKSGLPSDRFSAERTGGSVSTLTIQRTQQEDSAVYLCASSLDVSSYNEQFFGPGTRLTVL.

V usage is TRBV2 and J usage is TRBJ1-2, with 8 bases matching TRBD1. V shed 11 bases and J 8 bases; nucleotides not matched to a gene: 13. The CDR3 runs 13 residues. The germline gives CDR1 SNHLY, CDR2 FYNNEI. The CDR3 region has the DNA TGTGCCGGATCCGACCAGGGGGCTTGGGGCTACACCTTC. This sequence encodes CAGSDQGAWGYTF.

The V and J genes are TRBV9 and TRBJ1-2, with D perhaps matching TRBD1 (5 bases). Germline V gene lookup returns CDR1 SGDLS and CDR2 YYNGEE. This CDR3 is built from 13 residues. Trimming cost V 4 bases and J 5 bases, with 12 bases left between them. The CDR3 region has the DNA TGTGCCAGCAGCAAACCGGGACTATATGGCTACACCTTC. Its protein product is CASSKPGLYGYTF. Looking up the rest from reference TRBV9 and TRBJ1-2 gives the full variable domain: DSGVTQTPKHLITATGQRVTLRCSPRSGDLSVYWYQQSLDQGLQFLIQYYNGEERAKGNILERFSAQQFPDLHSELNLSSLELGDSALYFCASSKPGLYGYTFGSGTRLTVV.

The rearrangement uses TRBV5-5 and TRBJ2-7, with D tentatively TRBD2 (6 bases). The length of the CDR3 is 13 residues. V lost 0 bases and J 7 bases, leaving 11 bases between the germline ends. CDR1 and CDR2 from the germline V gene are SGHKS and YYEKEE (reference sequence). The CDR3 sequence is CASSLDRGREQYF. In DNA form, the CDR3 reads TGTGCCAGCAGCTTGGACAGAGGGAGGGAGCAGTACTTC.

This clone was observed a few times. This chain joins TRBV11-2 and TRBJ2-2, with TRBD1 identical over 9 bases. This CDR3 has 16 residues. Germline V gene sequence: CDR1 SGHAT, CDR2 FQNNGV. Germline trimming cut 5 bases from V and 4 bases from J; bases unmatched to any gene: 8. Here the CDR3 DNA reads TGTGCCAGCAGCCCGGGGACAGGGTGGAGCACCGGGGAGCTGTTTTTT. It encodes CASSPGTGWSTGELFF.

The rearrangement uses TRBV7-3 and TRBJ2-3; 7 nucleotides agree with TRBD2. Germline CDR1 is SGHTA and CDR2 is FQGTGA. This CDR3 spans 14 amino acids. J lost 0 bases, V lost 5 bases, and 2 bases had no gene match. In DNA, the CDR3 is TGTGCCAGCAGCAGTAGCGGGAGCACAGATACGCAGTATTTT. Protein: CASSSSGSTDTQYF.

The chain is built from TRBV28 and TRBJ2-3, with TRBD2 as a possible D gene (6 bases). V was cut by 6 bases and J by 6 bases, with 10 bases left in between. CDR3 length: 12 amino acids. CDR1 and CDR2 from the germline V gene are MDHEN and SYDVKM. The CDR3 spells CASSPGRDTQYF. CDR3 DNA sequence: TGTGCCAGCAGCCCAGGGAGGGATACGCAGTATTTT.

The rearrangement links TRBV5-4 to TRBJ2-3, with no clear D. Germline V lookup: CDR1 SGHNT, CDR2 YYREEE (reference sequence). There are 16 residues in the CDR3. Trimming took off 0 bases at V and 1 base at J, with 12 bases between the two ends. The CDR3 sequence: CASSLDRLDGTDTQYF. CDR3 sequence (DNA): TGTGCCAGCAGCTTGGACCGGCTAGATGGCACAGATACGCAGTATTTT.

The chain couples TRBV12-3 or TRBV12-4 to TRBJ2-5; 8 bases map to TRBD1. The CDR3 is 13 amino acids. V lost 4 bases to trimming and J lost 5 bases; unmatched junction nucleotides: 3. The CDR3 spells CASSYRGWETQYF. DNA of the CDR3: TGTGCCAGCAGTTACAGGGGGTGGGAGACCCAGTACTTC.

The chain couples TRBV6-5 to TRBJ2-5, with 8 bases that match TRBD1. The CDR3 totals 14 residues. Germline V gives CDR1 MNHEY, CDR2 SVGAGI. V gave up 2 bases and J gave up 7 bases; unmatched junction bases: 6. The CDR3 nucleotides are TGTGCCAGCAGTTACCAGGGGGCGAGGGGGACCCAGTACTTC. Amino acids: CASSYQGARGTQYF.

The chain links TRBV6-4 to TRBJ2-2, with D tentatively TRBD2 (5 bases). Trimming stripped 4 bases from V and 2 bases from J, with 8 bases between. Germline V gene lookup returns CDR1 MRHNA and CDR2 SNTAGT. The CDR3 consists of 14 residues. The DNA for the CDR3 is TGTGCCAGCAGTGGGACTTTAAACACCGGGGAGCTGTTTTTT. As protein: CASSGTLNTGELFF.

The chain is built from TRBV9 and TRBJ2-3; 7 bases align to TRBD2. The CDR3 is made up of 15 amino acids. V gave up 3 bases and J gave up 8 bases; unmatched junction bases: 12. Germline V gives CDR1 SGDLS, CDR2 YYNGEE. CDR3 residues: CASSAGRSGSATQYF. DNA for the CDR3: TGTGCCAGCAGCGCCGGGAGGTCCGGGAGCGCTACGCAGTATTTT.

Only a few counts were recorded for this clone. The chain carries TRBV19 and TRBJ1-6; D uncertain. This CDR3 region has 16 residues. V lost 3 bases and J 0 bases, leaving 9 bases between the germline ends. The germline V gene encodes CDR1 LNHDA and CDR2 SQIVND (reference sequence). The CDR3 DNA is TGTGCCAGTAGTATTAAACGGAGCTCCTATAATTCACCCCTCCACTTT. Amino acid sequence: CASSIKRSSYNSPLHF.

The V gene is TRBV7-9, the J gene TRBJ2-4; TRBD1 matches at 8 bases. The V segment lost 4 bases and the J segment 1 base; nucleotides outside the gene matches: 6. Germline CDR1 SEHNR, CDR2 FQNEAQ (reference sequence). The CDR3 extends over 16 amino acids. The CDR3 DNA sequence: TGTGCCAGCAGCTATGCGACAGGGGCGGCCAAAAACATTCAGTACTTC. The encoded protein is CASSYATGAAKNIQYF.